These 26 T cell receptor beta chains were sequenced from one sample in a study of blood T cell repertoires in COVID-19. Assay: immunoSEQ multiplex PCR; the TCRdb copy retains only in-frame clones and omits some. This table has around 260,000 clones, about 85% appearing once. Input material: peripheral blood. The source of these receptors is a human donor in a cohort sampled during active COVID-19.

On this clone: No conserved phenylalanine or tryptophan is present at the end of the CDR3, so a read error is the likely explanation. The DNA is left out, because the CDR3 cannot be placed on it with certainty; the CDR3 is given as TCRdb lists it. The genes are TRBV3-1 (or the pseudogene TRBV3-2) and TRBJ1-1; the table's D call TRBD1 went unverified against the DNA. The CDR3 is 10 residues long, ends included. CDR1 LGHDT and CDR2 YNNKEL come from the germline V gene (reference sequence). CDR3 loop: CASSQEQGPL.

The V call is TRBV19, the J call TRBJ1-5, with a tentative D call TRBD1 (5 bases). V lost 2 bases and J lost 6, with 14 bases in between. Germline V gene sequence: CDR1 LNHDA, CDR2 SQIVND (reference sequence). The CDR3 sequence is 15 residues long. The CDR3 loop reads CASSITWGRAQPQHF. The CDR3 DNA reads TGTGCCAGTAGTATAACTTGGGGGAGGGCTCAGCCCCAGCATTTT.

This chain connects TRBV10-1 to TRBJ1-4; 8 bases agree with TRBD1. The germline V gene has CDR1 WNHNN and CDR2 SYGVQD (reference sequence). This CDR3 has 15 residues. V lost 8 bases to trimming and J lost 7 bases; unmatched junction nucleotides: 12. The CDR3 nucleotides read TGCGCCAGCCTCTCCCCCGGGACAGGAGTTGAAAAACTGTTTTTT. Translated: CASLSPGTGVEKLFF.

In this sample, this clone turned up once. The CDR3 spells CASSKPGTSSYNEQFF. The CDR3 region has the DNA TGCGCCAGCAGCAAACCCGGGACTAGCTCCTACAATGAGCAGTTCTTC. This chain joins TRBV5-1 and TRBJ2-1; TRBD2 aligns across 8 bases. V lost 4 bases, J lost 0 bases, and 6 bases stayed unmatched. Germline V gene lookup returns CDR1 SGHRS and CDR2 YFSETQ. The CDR3 extends over 16 amino acids.

The V gene is TRBV7-8, the J gene TRBJ2-7, with D perhaps TRBD1 (6 bases). This CDR3 has 13 amino acids. Germline V gene sequence: CDR1 SGHVS, CDR2 FQNEAQ. V lost 5 bases to trimming and J lost 3 bases, with 11 bases between them. This chain's CDR3 is CASSRDNYYEQYF. CDR3 nucleotide sequence: TGTGCCAGCAGCCGGGACAACTACTACGAGCAGTACTTC. Based on the CDR3 plus reference TRBV7-8 and TRBJ2-7, the full variable domain is GAGVSQSPRYKVAKRGQDVALRCDPISGHVSLFWYQQALGQGPEFLTYFQNEAQLDKSGLPSDRFFAERPEGSVSTLKIQRTQQEDSAVYLCASSRDNYYEQYFGPGTRLTVT.

The chain couples TRBV18 to TRBJ2-1, with D perhaps TRBD2 (6 bases). Germline V lookup: CDR1 KGHSH, CDR2 LQKENI. With 2 bases removed from V and 7 bases from J, the gap between germline ends came to 9 bases. This CDR3 comprises 13 residues. The CDR3 DNA reads TGTGCCAGCTCACCATCCCTAGCGAATGAGCAGTTCTTC. This codes for CASSPSLANEQFF.

This chain uses TRBV4-1 with TRBJ1-5; D remains ambiguous. With 2 bases removed from V and 1 base from J, the gap between germline ends came to 12 bases. In germline, CDR1 is MGHRA, CDR2 YSYEKL. CDR3 length equals 16 residues. CDR3: CASSQQSPGSNQPQHF. DNA for the CDR3: TGCGCCAGCAGCCAACAATCGCCGGGAAGCAATCAGCCCCAGCATTTT.

The chain recombines TRBV10-1 with TRBJ2-7, with 9 bases matching TRBD2. CDR3 length equals 16 residues. V gave up 0 bases and J gave up 6 bases; unmatched junction bases: 9. Germline V CDR1 and CDR2: WNHNN, SYGVQD (reference sequence). The CDR3: CASSESLRGLAGEQYF. In nucleotides, the CDR3 is TGCGCCAGCAGTGAGTCGCTGAGGGGACTAGCCGGCGAGCAGTACTTC.

This chain connects TRBV3-1 (or the pseudogene TRBV3-2) to TRBJ1-1; D not certain. Between the trimmed V and J ends, which lost 1 base and 6 bases, there was a span of 6 bases. CDR1 and CDR2 (germline): LGHDT, YNNKEL (reference sequence). This CDR3 is built from 12 residues. The CDR3 coding sequence is TGTGCCAGCAGCCAAGCCCCGTCTGAAGCTTTCTTT. Translating gives CASSQAPSEAFF.

The chain employs TRBV25-1 and TRBJ2-1; 11 positions agree with TRBD2. Trimming took 3 bases from V and 7 from J; bases not matched to a gene: 8. Germline lookup yields CDR1 MGHDK and CDR2 SYGVNS. The CDR3 consists of 16 residues. Written as DNA, the CDR3 is TGTGCCAGCAGTGATCTACTAGCGGGAGTTTATAATGAGCAGTTCTTC. It codes for CASSDLLAGVYNEQFF.

The chain links TRBV7-9 to TRBJ2-5; 7 bases align to TRBD2. This CDR3 comprises 15 residues. CDR1 is SEHNR, CDR2 FQNEAQ, per germline (reference sequence). With 1 base clipped from V and 3 bases from J, the junction kept 5 bases outside the gene matches. The CDR3 spells CASSLGLADKETQYF. CDR3 nucleotides: TGTGCCAGCAGCTTAGGACTAGCTGACAAAGAGACCCAGTACTTC.

The genes are TRBV3-1 (or the pseudogene TRBV3-2) and TRBJ1-1, with D unresolved. Trimming shortened V by 4 bases and J by 4 bases, and 10 bases separated the two germline ends. Germline assignment: CDR1 LGHDT and CDR2 YNNKEL (reference sequence). This CDR3 region has 13 residues. CDR3: CASSPSISTEAFF. The CDR3 DNA reads TGTGCCAGCAGCCCCTCTATCTCCACTGAAGCTTTCTTT.

This sequence joins TRBV30 and TRBJ1-2, with 7 bases identical to TRBD1. In germline, CDR1 is GTSNPN, CDR2 SVGIG (reference sequence). The V segment lost 4 bases and the J segment 2 bases; nucleotides outside the gene matches: 10. The CDR3 has 15 amino acids. The CDR3 sequence is CAWKVLGGTNYGYTF. The CDR3 DNA sequence: TGTGCCTGGAAAGTTTTAGGGGGCACAAACTATGGCTACACCTTC.

The chain couples TRBV5-6 to TRBJ1-6, with D maybe TRBD1 (5 bases). Germline CDR1 and CDR2: SGHDT and YYEEEE. V was clipped by 3 bases and J by 5 bases, with 15 bases between them. CDR3 length: 16 residues. CDR3 nucleotide sequence: TGTGCCAGCAGCTCAGTCTCCGGGGGGGATAATTCACCCCTCCACTTT. Translated: CASSSVSGGDNSPLHF.

The J gene is TRBJ1-5, the V gene TRBV10-2; D possibly corresponds to TRBD1 (5 bases). This CDR3 spans 16 amino acids. Trimming took 0 bases from V and 9 from J, leaving 18 bases between them. Germline assignment: CDR1 WSHSY and CDR2 SAAADI. Here the CDR3 reads CASSESRGSGVRPQHF. In DNA, the CDR3 is TGCGCCAGCAGTGAGTCTCGGGGGTCTGGGGTCCGGCCCCAGCATTTT.

J is TRBJ1-4 and V is TRBV14; D uncertain. Germline V gene sequence: CDR1 SGHDN, CDR2 FVKESK. The CDR3 sequence is 16 residues long. Between the trimmed V and J ends, which lost 1 base and 8 bases, there was a span of 17 bases. For the CDR3, the DNA is TGTGCCAGCAGCCAAGCTTCCCTTCGAGCGGGCGAAAAACTGTTTTTT. Amino acid sequence: CASSQASLRAGEKLFF.

This rearrangement joins TRBV6-5 to TRBJ1-2; the match to TRBD1 covers 7 bases. Germline V lookup: CDR1 MNHEY, CDR2 SVGAGI. Trimming cost V 6 bases and J 4 bases; bases outside gene matches: 5. The CDR3 loop spans 13 amino acids. This CDR3 reads CASSLRQGYGYTF. The CDR3 nucleotides are TGTGCCAGCAGCCTAAGACAGGGCTATGGCTACACCTTC.

The chain couples TRBV7-2 to TRBJ2-4, with TRBD2 as a possible D gene (5 bases). CDR1 and CDR2 from the germline V gene are SGHTA and FQGNSA. With 5 bases removed from V and 0 bases from J, the gap between germline ends came to 8 bases. The CDR3 is 14 residues long. The CDR3 DNA follows: TGTGCCAGCAGCCCGGGGATAGCCAAAAACATTCAGTACTTC. It yields the protein CASSPGIAKNIQYF.

This clone was seen more than once but under ten times. This chain connects TRBV4-3 to TRBJ1-6; 9 bases agree with TRBD1. V trimming: 1 base; J trimming: 13 bases; junction bases outside the gene matches: 17. Germline CDR1 is LGHNA and CDR2 is YSLEER. This CDR3 is 18 amino acids long. CDR3: CASSQAKTGGGPLYPLHF. As DNA, the CDR3 is TGCGCCAGCAGCCAAGCGAAAACAGGGGGCGGCCCCCTATACCCCCTCCACTTT.

V usage is TRBV3-1 (or the pseudogene TRBV3-2) and J usage is TRBJ1-2; no definite D call. Germline V gene sequence: CDR1 LGHDT, CDR2 YNNKEL (reference sequence). V gave up 1 base and J gave up 3 bases, with 6 bases separating them. CDR3 length: 13 residues. CDR3 sequence: CASSQVQHYGYTF. CDR3 sequence (DNA): TGTGCCAGCAGCCAAGTACAGCACTATGGCTACACCTTC.

This rearrangement joins TRBV5-1 to TRBJ2-5; D gene unclear. Germline V CDR1 and CDR2: SGHRS, YFSETQ. The CDR3 has 14 amino acids. The germline V and J ends were trimmed by 3 bases and 1 base, with 10 bases remaining between them. The CDR3 spells CASSWVTGQETQYF. CDR3 nucleotides: TGCGCCAGCAGCTGGGTTACGGGCCAAGAGACCCAGTACTTC.

The rearrangement links TRBV2 to TRBJ2-7; D not resolved. With 6 bases removed from V and 6 bases from J, the gap between germline ends came to 9 bases. From germline, CDR1 is SNHLY and CDR2 FYNNEI. The CDR3 extends over 11 amino acids. DNA for the CDR3: TGTGCCAGCAGACAGTCGATCGAGCAGTACTTC. Its translation: CASRQSIEQYF.

To note about this clone: Other DNA variants within this sample encode the same CDR3. The CDR3 reads CASSPIPGAEAFF. For the CDR3, the DNA is TGTGCCAGCAGTCCAATCCCGGGAGCTGAAGCTTTCTTT. This chain uses TRBV27 with TRBJ1-1; no definite D call. The CDR3 sequence is 13 residues long. V gave up 5 bases and J gave up 6 bases, with 13 bases separating them. Germline V gene lookup returns CDR1 MNHEY and CDR2 SMNVEV (reference sequence).

This sequence joins TRBV6-6 and TRBJ1-2; D remains unclear. CDR1 MNHNY and CDR2 SVGAGI come from the germline V gene (reference sequence). With 4 bases removed from V and 9 bases from J, the gap between germline ends came to 12 bases. The CDR3 is made up of 12 amino acids. The DNA of the CDR3 is TGTGCCAGCAGTTCCGGCCAGGATCGCTACACCTTC. Residues: CASSSGQDRYTF.

The gene calls are TRBV3-1 (or the pseudogene TRBV3-2) and TRBJ2-7; 11 bases are shared with TRBD2. The CDR3 loop spans 15 amino acids. Germline CDR1 and CDR2: LGHDT and YNNKEL (reference sequence). V was pared by 1 base and J by 6 bases, with 5 bases of the junction left unmatched. The CDR3 is CASSQGTGLAAEQYF. The DNA of the CDR3 is TGTGCCAGCAGCCAAGGGACGGGACTAGCGGCCGAGCAGTACTTC.

The J gene is TRBJ1-1, the V gene TRBV18, with TRBD1 as a possible D gene (6 bases). The CDR3 contains 16 residues. The germline CDR1 and CDR2 sequences are KGHSH and LQKENI. Between the trimmed V and J ends, which lost 6 bases and 0 bases, there was a span of 17 bases. CDR3: CASSLNTGTLNTEAFF. The CDR3 DNA is TGTGCCAGCTCCTTAAATACCGGGACATTGAACACTGAAGCTTTCTTT.